The 6 T cell receptor beta chains below come from one sample, sequenced in a study of shared clonotypes between healthy human individuals (TCRdb year 2020). Library generation was performed with the immunoSEQ multiplex PCR assay. TCRdb carries this immuneACCESS record with in-frame sequences only. Its versions omit some clonotypes, under half of them owing to an unresolved V gene in the studies checked, with the rest unexplained. The sample data list around 1.6 million clones, and approximately 98% of these were observed just once. The ten largest clonotypes hold about 0.42% of the sample. Sequenced material: naive CD4+ T cells sorted from blood. Read against the paper, the sample's cell subset or site label means: CD45RA+ positively selected. The receptors stem from a man aged 30-40 years in good health.

The chain uses TRBV7-9 and TRBJ1-1, with D possibly TRBD1 on 6 matching bases. This CDR3 comprises 15 residues. Germline CDR1 reads SEHNR; CDR2 reads FQNEAQ (reference sequence). Trimming removed 2 bases from V and 5 bases from J, with 15 bases in between. CDR3 protein: CASSLIRRGATEAFF. Written as DNA, the CDR3 is TGTGCCAGCAGCTTAATTCGACGGGGGGCGACTGAAGCTTTCTTT.

The V gene is TRBV7-8, the J gene TRBJ2-5, with TRBD1 matching over 7 bases. The V gene end was trimmed by 7 bases and the J gene end by 2 bases; junction bases not matched to a gene: 4. CDR1 is SGHVS, CDR2 FQNEAQ, per germline. The CDR3 is made up of 13 amino acids. CDR3 sequence (DNA): TGTGCCAGCAACCCGGGACAGCAAGAGACCCAGTACTTC. Protein sequence: CASNPGQQETQYF.

This chain joins TRBV28 and TRBJ2-7, with D hard to call. V lost 3 bases to trimming and J lost 3 bases, with 12 bases between them. The CDR3 has 14 amino acids. The germline V gene encodes CDR1 MDHEN and CDR2 SYDVKM. CDR3 sequence reads: CASSFSRVGYEQYF. In nucleotides, the CDR3 is TGTGCCAGCAGTTTTAGCCGAGTCGGCTACGAGCAGTACTTC.

Regarding this clone: The same CDR3 arises from other DNA sequences in this sample as well. The CDR3 DNA follows: TGTGCCAGCAGCTTGGAATACGAGCAGTACTTC. Translated, it gives CASSLEYEQYF. This chain joins TRBV5-4 and TRBJ2-7; no definite D call. Between the trimmed V and J ends, which lost 0 bases and 4 bases, there was a span of 2 bases. Germline V lookup: CDR1 SGHNT, CDR2 YYREEE (reference sequence). The CDR3 has 11 residues.

The rearrangement links TRBV10-3 to TRBJ2-5, with 13 bases aligning to TRBD2. The CDR3 covers 16 residues. Germline values: CDR1 ENHRY, CDR2 SYGVKD. The junction had 5 bases not matched to a gene; V was cut back by 3 bases and J by 4 bases. In DNA, the CDR3 is TGTGCCATCAGTGAACTAGCGGGAGGGGGCTCAGAGACCCAGTACTTC. Translated, it gives CAISELAGGGSETQYF.

The genes are TRBV18 and TRBJ1-1, with a weak D call TRBD1 (6 bases). The CDR3 spans 16 residues. The germline gives CDR1 KGHSH, CDR2 LQKENI. V was shortened by 3 bases and J by 0 bases, with 14 bases between the two germline ends. The CDR3 DNA reads TGTGCCAGCTCACCGGGAGGGGGGGGTGTGAACACTGAAGCTTTCTTT. This codes for CASSPGGGGVNTEAFF. Based on the CDR3 plus reference TRBV18 and TRBJ1-1, the full variable domain is NAGVMQNPRHLVRRRGQEARLRCSPMKGHSHVYWYRQLPEEGLKFMVYLQKENIIDESGMPKERFSAEFPKEGPSILRIQQVVRGDSAAYFCASSPGGGGVNTEAFFGQGTRLTVV.